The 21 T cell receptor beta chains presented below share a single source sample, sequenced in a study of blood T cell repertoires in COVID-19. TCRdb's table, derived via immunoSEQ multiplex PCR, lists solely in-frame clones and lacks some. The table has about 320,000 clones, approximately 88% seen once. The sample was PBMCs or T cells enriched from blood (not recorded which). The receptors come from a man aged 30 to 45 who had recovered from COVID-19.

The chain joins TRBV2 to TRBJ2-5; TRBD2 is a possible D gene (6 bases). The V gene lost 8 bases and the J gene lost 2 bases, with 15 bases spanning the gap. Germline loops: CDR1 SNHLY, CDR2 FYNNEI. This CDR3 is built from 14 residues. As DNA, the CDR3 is TGTGCCAGCGGCGCCGGGGGTTCTCAAGAGACCCAGTACTTC. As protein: CASGAGGSQETQYF. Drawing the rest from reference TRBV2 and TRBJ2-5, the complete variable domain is EPEVTQTPSHQVTQMGQEVILRCVPISNHLYFYWYRQILGQKVEFLVSFYNNEISEKSEIFDDQFSVERPDGSNFTLKIRSTKLEDSAMYFCASGAGGSQETQYFGPGTRLLVL.

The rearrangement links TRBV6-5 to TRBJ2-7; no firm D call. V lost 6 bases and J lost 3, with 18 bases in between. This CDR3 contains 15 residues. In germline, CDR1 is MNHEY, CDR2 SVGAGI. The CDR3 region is CASRNMGDTIYEQYF. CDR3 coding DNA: TGTGCCAGCAGGAATATGGGCGATACCATCTACGAGCAGTACTTC.

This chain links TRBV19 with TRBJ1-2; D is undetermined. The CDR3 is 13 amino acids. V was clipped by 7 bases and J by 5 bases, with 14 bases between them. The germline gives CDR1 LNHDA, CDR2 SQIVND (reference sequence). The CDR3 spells CASTRQEKYGYTF. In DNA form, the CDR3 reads TGTGCCAGTACAAGACAAGAGAAGTATGGCTACACCTTC. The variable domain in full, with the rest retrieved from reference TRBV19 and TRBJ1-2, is DGGITQSPKYLFRKEGQNVTLSCEQNLNHDAMYWYRQDPGQGLRLIYYSQIVNDFQKGDIAEGYSVSREKKESFPLTVTSAQKNPTAFYLCASTRQEKYGYTFGSGTRLTVV.

CDR3 nucleotide sequence: TGTGCCAGCAGCTTAACGGCAGGCTCCTACAATGAGCAGTTCTTC. Its protein is CASSLTAGSYNEQFF. The chain carries TRBV7-3 and TRBJ2-1; no definite D call. The CDR3 totals 15 residues. V lost 0 bases to trimming and J lost 0 bases, with 6 bases between them. Germline V gene data show CDR1 as SGHTA and CDR2 as FQGTGA.

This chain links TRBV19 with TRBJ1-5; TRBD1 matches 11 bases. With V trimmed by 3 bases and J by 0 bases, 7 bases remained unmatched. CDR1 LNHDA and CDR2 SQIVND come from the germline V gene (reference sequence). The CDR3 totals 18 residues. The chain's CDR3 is CASSIIRDRGSSNQPQHF. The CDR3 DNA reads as TGTGCCAGTAGTATTATCAGGGACAGGGGGTCTAGCAATCAGCCCCAGCATTTT.

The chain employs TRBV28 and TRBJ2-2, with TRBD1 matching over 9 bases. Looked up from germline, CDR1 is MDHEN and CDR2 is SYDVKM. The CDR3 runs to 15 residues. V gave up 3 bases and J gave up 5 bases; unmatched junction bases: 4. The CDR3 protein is CASSFYRGLTGELFF. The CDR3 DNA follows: TGTGCCAGCAGTTTCTACAGGGGGCTGACCGGGGAGCTGTTTTTT.

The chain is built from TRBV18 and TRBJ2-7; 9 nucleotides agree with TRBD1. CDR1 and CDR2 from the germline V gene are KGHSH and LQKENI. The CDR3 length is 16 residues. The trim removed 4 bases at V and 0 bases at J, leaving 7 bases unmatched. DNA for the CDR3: TGTGCCAGCTCACAAGGTACAGGGGGCAACTCCTACGAGCAGTACTTC. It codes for CASSQGTGGNSYEQYF.

The CDR3 is CASSQETTEDEAFF. The CDR3 DNA reads TGCGCCAGCAGCCAAGAAACGACAGAAGACGAAGCTTTCTTT. The chain links TRBV4-1 to TRBJ1-1; D may be TRBD1 (5 bases). V dropped 0 bases and J dropped 8 bases, with 13 bases sitting between them. Germline CDR1 is MGHRA and CDR2 is YSYEKL. This CDR3 contains 14 residues.

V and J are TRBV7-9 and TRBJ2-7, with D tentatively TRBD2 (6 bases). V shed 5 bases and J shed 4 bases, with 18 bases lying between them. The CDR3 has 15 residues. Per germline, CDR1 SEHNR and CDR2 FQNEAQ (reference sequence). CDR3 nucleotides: TGTGCCAGCAGCGAAACCGGGACTGAAAATTACGAGCAGTACTTC. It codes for CASSETGTENYEQYF. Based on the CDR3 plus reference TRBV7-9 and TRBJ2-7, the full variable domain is DTGVSQNPRHKITKRGQNVTFRCDPISEHNRLYWYRQTLGQGPEFLTYFQNEAQLEKSRLLSDRFSAERPKGSFSTLEIQRTEQGDSAMYLCASSETGTENYEQYFGPGTRLTVT.

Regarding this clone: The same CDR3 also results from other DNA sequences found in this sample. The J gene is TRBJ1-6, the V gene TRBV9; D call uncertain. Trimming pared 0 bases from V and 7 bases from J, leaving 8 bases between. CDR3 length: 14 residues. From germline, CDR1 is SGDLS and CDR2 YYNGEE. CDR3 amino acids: CASSVGQANSPLHF. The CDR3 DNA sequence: TGTGCCAGCAGCGTAGGGCAGGCAAATTCACCCCTCCACTTT.

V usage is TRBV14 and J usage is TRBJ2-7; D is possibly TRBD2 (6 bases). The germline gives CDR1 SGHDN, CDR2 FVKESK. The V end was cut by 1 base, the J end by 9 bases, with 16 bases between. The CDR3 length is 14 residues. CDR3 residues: CASSQGSGPLRQYF. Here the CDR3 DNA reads TGTGCCAGCAGCCAAGGAAGCGGGCCCTTGAGGCAGTACTTC. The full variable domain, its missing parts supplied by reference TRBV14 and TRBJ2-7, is EAGVTQFPSHSVIEKGQTVTLRCDPISGHDNLYWYRRVMGKEIKFLLHFVKESKQDESGMPNNRFLAERTGGTYSTLKVQPAELEDSGVYFCASSQGSGPLRQYFGPGTRLTVT.

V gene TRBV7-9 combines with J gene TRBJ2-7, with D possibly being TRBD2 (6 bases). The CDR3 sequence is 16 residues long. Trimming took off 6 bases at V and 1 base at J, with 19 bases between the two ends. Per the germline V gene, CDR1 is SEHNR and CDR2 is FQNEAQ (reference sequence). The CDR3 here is CASSSGVGAQSYEQYF. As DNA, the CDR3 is TGTGCCAGCAGTTCGGGGGTCGGCGCCCAGTCCTACGAGCAGTACTTC.

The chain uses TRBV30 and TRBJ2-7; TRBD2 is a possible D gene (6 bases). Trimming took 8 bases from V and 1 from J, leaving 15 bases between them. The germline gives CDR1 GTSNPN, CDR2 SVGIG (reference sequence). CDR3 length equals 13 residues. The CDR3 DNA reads TGTGCCGCCGAGGACGGACTATCCTACGAGCAGTACTTC. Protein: CAAEDGLSYEQYF. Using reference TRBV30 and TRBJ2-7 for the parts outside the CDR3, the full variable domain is SQTIHQWPATLVQPVGSPLSLECTVEGTSNPNLYWYRQAAGRGLQLLFYSVGIGQISSEVPQNLSASRPQDRQFILSSKKLLLSDSGFYLCAAEDGLSYEQYFGPGTRLTVT.

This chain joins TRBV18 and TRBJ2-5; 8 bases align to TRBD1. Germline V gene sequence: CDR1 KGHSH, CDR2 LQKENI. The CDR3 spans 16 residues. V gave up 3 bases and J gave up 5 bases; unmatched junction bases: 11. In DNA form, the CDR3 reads TGTGCCAGCTCACCTGTTCCGACAGGGGCAAGGGAGACCCAGTACTTC. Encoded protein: CASSPVPTGARETQYF.

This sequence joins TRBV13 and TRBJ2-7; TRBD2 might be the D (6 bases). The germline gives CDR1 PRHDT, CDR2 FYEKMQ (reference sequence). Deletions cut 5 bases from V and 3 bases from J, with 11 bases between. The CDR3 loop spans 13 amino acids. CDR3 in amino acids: CASSLTSSYEQYF. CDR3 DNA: TGTGCCAGCAGCCTTACTAGCAGCTACGAGCAGTACTTC.

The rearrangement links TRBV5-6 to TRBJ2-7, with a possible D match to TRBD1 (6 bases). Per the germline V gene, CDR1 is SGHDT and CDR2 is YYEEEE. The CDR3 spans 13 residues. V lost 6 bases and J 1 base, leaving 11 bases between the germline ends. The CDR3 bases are TGTGCCAGCATCACCAGGGGTTCCTACGAGCAGTACTTC. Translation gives CASITRGSYEQYF.

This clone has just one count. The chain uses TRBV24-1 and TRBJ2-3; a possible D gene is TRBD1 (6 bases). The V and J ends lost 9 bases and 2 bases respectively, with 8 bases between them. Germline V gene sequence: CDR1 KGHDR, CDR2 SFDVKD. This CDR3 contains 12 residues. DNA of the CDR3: TGTGCCACCGGACAGTACACAGATACGCAGTATTTT. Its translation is CATGQYTDTQYF.

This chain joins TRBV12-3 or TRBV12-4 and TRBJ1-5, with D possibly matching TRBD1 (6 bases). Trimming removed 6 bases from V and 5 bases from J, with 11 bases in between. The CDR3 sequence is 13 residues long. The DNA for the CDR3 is TGTGCCAGCAGGCGACAGGAGGATCAGCCCCAGCATTTT. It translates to CASRRQEDQPQHF.

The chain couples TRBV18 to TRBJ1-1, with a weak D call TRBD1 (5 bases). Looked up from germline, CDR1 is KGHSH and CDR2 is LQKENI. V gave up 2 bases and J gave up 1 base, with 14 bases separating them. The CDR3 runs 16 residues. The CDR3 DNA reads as TGTGCCAGCTCACCAACCAGGCCGCAGGGGAACACTGAAGCTTTCTTT. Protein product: CASSPTRPQGNTEAFF.

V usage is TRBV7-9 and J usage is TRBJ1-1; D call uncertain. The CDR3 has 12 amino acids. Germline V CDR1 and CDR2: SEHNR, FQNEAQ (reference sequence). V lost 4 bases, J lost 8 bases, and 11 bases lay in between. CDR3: CASSSRTEEAFF. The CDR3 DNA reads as TGTGCCAGCAGCTCGCGGACTGAGGAAGCTTTCTTT.

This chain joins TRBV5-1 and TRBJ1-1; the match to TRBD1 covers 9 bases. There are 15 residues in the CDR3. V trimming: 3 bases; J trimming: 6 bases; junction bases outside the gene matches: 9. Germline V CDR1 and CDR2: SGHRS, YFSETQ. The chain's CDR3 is CASSSQGAQSSEAFF. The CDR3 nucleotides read TGCGCCAGCAGCTCACAGGGGGCGCAGTCCTCTGAAGCTTTCTTT.